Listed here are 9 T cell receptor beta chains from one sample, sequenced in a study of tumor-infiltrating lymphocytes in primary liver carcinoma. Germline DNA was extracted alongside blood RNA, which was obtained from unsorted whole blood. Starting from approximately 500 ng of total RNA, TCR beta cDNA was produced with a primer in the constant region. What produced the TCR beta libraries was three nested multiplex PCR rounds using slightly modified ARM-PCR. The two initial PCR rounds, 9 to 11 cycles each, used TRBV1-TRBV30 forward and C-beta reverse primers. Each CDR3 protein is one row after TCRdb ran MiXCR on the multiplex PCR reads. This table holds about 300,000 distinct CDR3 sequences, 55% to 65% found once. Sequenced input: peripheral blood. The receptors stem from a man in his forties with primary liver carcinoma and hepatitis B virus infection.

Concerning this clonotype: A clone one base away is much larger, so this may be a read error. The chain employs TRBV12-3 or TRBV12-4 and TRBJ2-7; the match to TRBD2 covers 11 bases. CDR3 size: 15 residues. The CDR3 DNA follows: TGTTCCAGCAGTTTCCGAGGGACTAGCGGCTACGAGCAGTACTTC. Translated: CSSSFRGTSGYEQYF.

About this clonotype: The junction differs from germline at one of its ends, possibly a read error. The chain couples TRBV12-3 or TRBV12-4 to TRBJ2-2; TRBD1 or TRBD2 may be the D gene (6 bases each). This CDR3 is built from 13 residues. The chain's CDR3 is CARRGANTWELFF. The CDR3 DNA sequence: TGTGCCAGAAGGGGGGCGAACACCTGGGAGCTGTTTTTT.

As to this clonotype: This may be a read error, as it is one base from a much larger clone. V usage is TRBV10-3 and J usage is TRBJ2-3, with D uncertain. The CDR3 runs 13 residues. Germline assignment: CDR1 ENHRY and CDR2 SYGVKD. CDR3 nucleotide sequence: TGTGCCATCAGGGATAGTAGCACAGATACGCCGTATTTT. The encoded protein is CAIRDSSTDTPYF.

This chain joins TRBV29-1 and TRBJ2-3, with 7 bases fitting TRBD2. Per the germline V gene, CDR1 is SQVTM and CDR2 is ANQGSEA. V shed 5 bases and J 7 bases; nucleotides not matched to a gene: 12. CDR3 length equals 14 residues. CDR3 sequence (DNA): TGCAGCGTTCCCCTAGCGGAAATTGGATATACGCAGTATTTT. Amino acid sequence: CSVPLAEIGYTQYF.

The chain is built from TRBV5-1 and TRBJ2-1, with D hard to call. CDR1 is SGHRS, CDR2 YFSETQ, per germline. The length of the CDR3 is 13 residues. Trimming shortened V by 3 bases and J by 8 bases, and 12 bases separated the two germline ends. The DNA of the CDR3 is TGCGCCAGCAGCTATAGGGCCTCCTATGAGCAGTTCTTC. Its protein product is CASSYRASYEQFF. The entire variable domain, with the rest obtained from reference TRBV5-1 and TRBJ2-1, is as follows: KAGVTQTPRYLIKTRGQQVTLSCSPISGHRSVSWYQQTPGQGLQFLFEYFSETQRNKGNFPGRFSGRQFSNSRSEMNVSTLELGDSALYLCASSYRASYEQFFGPGTRLTVL.

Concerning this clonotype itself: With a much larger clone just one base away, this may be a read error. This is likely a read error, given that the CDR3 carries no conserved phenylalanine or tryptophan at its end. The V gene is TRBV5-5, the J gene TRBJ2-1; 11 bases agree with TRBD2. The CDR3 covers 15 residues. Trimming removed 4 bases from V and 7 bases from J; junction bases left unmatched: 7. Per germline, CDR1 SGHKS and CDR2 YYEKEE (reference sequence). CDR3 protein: CASSVTTSGINEQFV. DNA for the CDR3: TGTGCCAGCAGCGTGACGACTAGCGGGATTAATGAGCAGTTCGTC.

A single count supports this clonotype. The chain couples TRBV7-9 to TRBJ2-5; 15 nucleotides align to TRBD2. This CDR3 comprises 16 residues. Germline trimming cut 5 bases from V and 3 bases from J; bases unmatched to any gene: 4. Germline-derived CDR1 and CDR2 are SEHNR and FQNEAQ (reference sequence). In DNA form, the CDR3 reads TGTGCCAGCAGCCCTAGGACTAGCGGGAGGGAAGAGACCCAGTACTTC. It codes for CASSPRTSGREETQYF. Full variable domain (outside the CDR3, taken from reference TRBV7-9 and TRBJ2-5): DTGVSQNPRHKITKRGQNVTFRCDPISEHNRLYWYRQTLGQGPEFLTYFQNEAQLEKSRLLSDRFSAERPKGSFSTLEIQRTEQGDSAMYLCASSPRTSGREETQYFGPGTRLLVL.

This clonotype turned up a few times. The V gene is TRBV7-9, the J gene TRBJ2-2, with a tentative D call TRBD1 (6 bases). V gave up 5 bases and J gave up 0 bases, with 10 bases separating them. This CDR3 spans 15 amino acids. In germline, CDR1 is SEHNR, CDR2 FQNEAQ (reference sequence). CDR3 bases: TGTGCCAGCAGCCCGAGACAGGCGAACACCGGGGAGCTGTTTTTT. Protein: CASSPRQANTGELFF.

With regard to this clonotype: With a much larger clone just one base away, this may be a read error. CDR3 residues: CAGTNTGDEQFF. CDR3 DNA sequence: TGTGCCGGCACTAACACCGGGGACGAGCAGTTCTTC. The V call is TRBV6-2 or TRBV6-3, the J call TRBJ2-1; perhaps D is TRBD1 or TRBD2 (5 bases each). V dropped 11 bases and J dropped 10 bases, with 18 bases sitting between them. The germline V gene has CDR1 MNHEY and CDR2 SVGEGT. This CDR3 region has 12 residues.